This record concerns one T cell receptor beta chain sequence. The record originates from a study of blood T cell repertoires in COVID-19. V lost 0 bases and J lost 0, with 7 bases in between. Germline values: CDR1 SGHRS, CDR2 YFSETQ. The length of the CDR3 is 16 residues. Assay: immunoSEQ multiplex PCR; the TCRdb copy retains only in-frame clones and omits some. The sample has around 45,000 clones; more than 80% are singletons. This receptor was identified in a man between 65 and 80 years old with active COVID-19. The material sequenced was peripheral blood. The rearrangement uses TRBV5-1 and TRBJ1-6; D remains unclear. CDR3 sequence: CASSLDGNSYNSPLHF. DNA for the CDR3: TGCGCCAGCAGCTTGGACGGGAACTCCTATAATTCACCCCTCCACTTT. Combining the CDR3 with reference TRBV5-1 and TRBJ1-6 gives the whole variable domain KAGVTQTPRYLIKTRGQQVTLSCSPISGHRSVSWYQQTPGQGLQFLFEYFSETQRNKGNFPGRFSGRQFSNSRSEMNVSTLELGDSALYLCASSLDGNSYNSPLHFGNGTRLTVT.